This TCR beta chain stems from a study of T cell responses to AZD1222 COVID-19 vaccine. On the study more broadly: Whether given at about 4 or about 12 weeks, second doses were pooled.

Sequencing used immunoSEQ multiplex PCR; TCRdb keeps in-frame clones, though not all of them. The profile shows about 85,000 clones, roughly 90% of them singletons. Regarding the study as a whole: Spike-specific TCR breadth and depth both grew after two AZD1222 doses.

Remarks on this clone: Its antigen is still unknown.

The CDR3 runs to 14 residues. CDR1 is SNHLY, CDR2 FYNNEI, per germline. V gave up 4 bases and J gave up 8 bases, with 14 bases separating them. V and J are TRBV2 and TRBJ1-4; D ambiguous. Here the sequenced sample was peripheral blood, taken on day 0 of AZD1222 vaccination. The TCR was taken from an adult in good health. For the CDR3, the DNA is TGTGCCAGCAGTGCCGTCCCGATCCCGGAAAAACTGTTTTTT. Its translation: CASSAVPIPEKLFF.